This TCR beta chain was sequenced for a study of spatial heterogeneity in lung cancer. Time point in this sample: sample taken at primary tumor resection. From the 5' RACE reads, TCRdb called clonotypes with MiXCR, one entry per CDR3 protein. The repertoire holds 20,000 to 30,000 distinct CDR3 sequences, 8.8% seen once, with 7.5% to 9% in the top ten. This clonotype appeared many times. Antigen specificity is unknown. The study, taken as a whole, reports: How many expanded intratumoral alpha and beta TCRs were present tracked the tumor mutation count, which was a count of nonsynonymous mutations.

The CDR3 runs to 13 residues. The V segment lost 10 bases and the J segment 12 bases; nucleotides outside the gene matches: 12. Germline lookup yields CDR1 MDHEN and CDR2 SYDVKM. This clonotype originated in a male donor with early-stage non-small cell lung cancer. Sequences were derived from lung tumor tissue, sampled at surgery. This rearrangement joins TRBV28 to TRBJ1-6, with TRBD1 matching 7 bases. DNA for the CDR3: TGTGCCATTAACCGGGACAGAGATAGACCCCTCCACTTT. This translates into CAINRDRDRPLHF. Supplemented by reference TRBV28 and TRBJ1-6, the full variable domain reads DVKVTQSSRYLVKRTGEKVFLECVQDMDHENMFWYRQDPGLGLRLIYFSYDVKMKEKGDIPEGYSVSREKKERFSLILESASTNQTSMYLCAINRDRDRPLHFGNGTRLTVT.